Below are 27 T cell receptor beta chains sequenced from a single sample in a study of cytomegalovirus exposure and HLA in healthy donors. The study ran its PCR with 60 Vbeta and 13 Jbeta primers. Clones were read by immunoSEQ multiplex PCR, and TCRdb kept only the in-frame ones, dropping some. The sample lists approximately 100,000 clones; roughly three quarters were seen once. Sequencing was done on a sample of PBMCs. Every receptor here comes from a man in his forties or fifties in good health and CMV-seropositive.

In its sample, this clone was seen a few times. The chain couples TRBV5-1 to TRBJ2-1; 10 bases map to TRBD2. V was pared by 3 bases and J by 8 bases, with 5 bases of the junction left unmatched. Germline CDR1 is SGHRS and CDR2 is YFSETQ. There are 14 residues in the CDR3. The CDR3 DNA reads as TGCGCCAGCAGCTCGGGACTAGCGTTTGATGAGCAGTTCTTC. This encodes CASSSGLAFDEQFF.

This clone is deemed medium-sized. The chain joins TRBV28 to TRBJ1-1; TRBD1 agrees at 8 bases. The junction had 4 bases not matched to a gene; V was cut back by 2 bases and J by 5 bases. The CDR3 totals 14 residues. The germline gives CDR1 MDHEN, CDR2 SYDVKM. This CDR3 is CASSLPTGVTEAFF. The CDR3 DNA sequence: TGTGCCAGCAGTTTACCGACAGGGGTTACTGAAGCTTTCTTT.

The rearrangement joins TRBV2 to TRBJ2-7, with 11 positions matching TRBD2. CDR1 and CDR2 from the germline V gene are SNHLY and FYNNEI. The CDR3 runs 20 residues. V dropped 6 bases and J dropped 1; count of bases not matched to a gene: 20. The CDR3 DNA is TGTGCCAGCAGAGGACTAGCGGGTCCACAAAGCCTCCCTTATTCCTACGAGCAGTACGTC. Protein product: CASRGLAGPQSLPYSYEQYV.

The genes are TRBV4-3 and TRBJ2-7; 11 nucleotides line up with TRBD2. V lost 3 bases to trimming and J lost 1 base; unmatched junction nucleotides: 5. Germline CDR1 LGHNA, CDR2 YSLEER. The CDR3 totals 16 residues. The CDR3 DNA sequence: TGCGCCAGCAGCCAGAGCGGGACTAGCGGATCCTACGAGCAGTACTTC. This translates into CASSQSGTSGSYEQYF.

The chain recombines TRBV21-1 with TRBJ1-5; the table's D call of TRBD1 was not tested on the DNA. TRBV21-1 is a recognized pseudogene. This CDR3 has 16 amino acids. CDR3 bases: TGTGCCAGCAGCAAGGTCGCAGGGTCTAGCAATCAGCCCCAGCATTTT. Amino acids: CASSKVAGSSNQPQHF.

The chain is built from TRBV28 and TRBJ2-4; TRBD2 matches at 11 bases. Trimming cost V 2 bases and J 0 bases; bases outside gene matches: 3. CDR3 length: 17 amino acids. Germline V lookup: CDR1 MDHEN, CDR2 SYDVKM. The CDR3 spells CASSLVLAGAAKNIQYF. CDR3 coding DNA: TGTGCCAGCAGTTTAGTACTAGCGGGGGCAGCCAAAAACATTCAGTACTTC. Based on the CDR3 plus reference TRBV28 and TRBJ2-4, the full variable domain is DVKVTQSSRYLVKRTGEKVFLECVQDMDHENMFWYRQDPGLGLRLIYFSYDVKMKEKGDIPEGYSVSREKKERFSLILESASTNQTSMYLCASSLVLAGAAKNIQYFGAGTRLSVL.

CDR3: CSVDRTQGGETQYF. The CDR3 coding sequence is TGCAGCGTTGACAGGACCCAAGGGGGAGAGACCCAGTACTTC. The chain recombines TRBV29-1 with TRBJ2-5, with TRBD1 as a possible D gene (6 bases). The CDR3 has 14 residues. Germline assignment: CDR1 SQVTM and CDR2 ANQGSEA. Trimming pared 3 bases from V and 4 bases from J, leaving 15 bases between.

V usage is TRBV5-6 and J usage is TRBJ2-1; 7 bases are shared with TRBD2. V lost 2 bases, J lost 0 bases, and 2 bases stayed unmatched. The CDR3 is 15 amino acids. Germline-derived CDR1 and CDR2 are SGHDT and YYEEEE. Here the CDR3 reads CASSFGGSSYNEQFF. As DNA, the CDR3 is TGTGCCAGCAGCTTCGGCGGGAGCTCCTACAATGAGCAGTTCTTC. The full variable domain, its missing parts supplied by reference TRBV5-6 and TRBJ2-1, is DAGVTQSPTHLIKTRGQQVTLRCSPKSGHDTVSWYQQALGQGPQFIFQYYEEEERQRGNFPDRFSGHQFPNYSSELNVNALLLGDSALYLCASSFGGSSYNEQFFGPGTRLTVL.

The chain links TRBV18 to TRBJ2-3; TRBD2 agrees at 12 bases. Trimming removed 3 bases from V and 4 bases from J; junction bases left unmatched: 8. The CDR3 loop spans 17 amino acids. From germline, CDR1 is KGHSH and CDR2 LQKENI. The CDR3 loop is CASSPPTSGSHADTQYF. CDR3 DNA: TGTGCCAGCTCACCCCCGACTAGCGGGAGTCATGCAGATACGCAGTATTTT.

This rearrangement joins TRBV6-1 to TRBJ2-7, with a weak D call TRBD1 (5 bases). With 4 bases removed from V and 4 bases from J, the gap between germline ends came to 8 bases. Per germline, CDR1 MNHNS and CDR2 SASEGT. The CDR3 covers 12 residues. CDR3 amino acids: CASSGDRYEQYF. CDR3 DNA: TGTGCCAGCAGTGGAGACAGATACGAGCAGTACTTC.

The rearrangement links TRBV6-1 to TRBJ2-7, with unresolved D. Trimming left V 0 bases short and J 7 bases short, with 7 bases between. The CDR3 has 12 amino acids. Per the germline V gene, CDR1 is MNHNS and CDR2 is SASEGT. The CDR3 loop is CASSEAFLEQYF. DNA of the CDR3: TGTGCCAGCAGTGAAGCTTTCCTGGAGCAGTACTTC.

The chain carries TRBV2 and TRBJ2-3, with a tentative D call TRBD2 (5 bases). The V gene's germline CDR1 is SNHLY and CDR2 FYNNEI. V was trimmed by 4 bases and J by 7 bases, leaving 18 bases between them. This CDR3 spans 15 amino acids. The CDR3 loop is CASSASRAEVNTQYF. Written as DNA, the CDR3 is TGTGCCAGCAGTGCAAGTAGGGCGGAGGTGAATACGCAGTATTTT. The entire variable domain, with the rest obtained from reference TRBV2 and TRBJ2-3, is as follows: EPEVTQTPSHQVTQMGQEVILRCVPISNHLYFYWYRQILGQKVEFLVSFYNNEISEKSEIFDDQFSVERPDGSNFTLKIRSTKLEDSAMYFCASSASRAEVNTQYFGPGTRLTVL.

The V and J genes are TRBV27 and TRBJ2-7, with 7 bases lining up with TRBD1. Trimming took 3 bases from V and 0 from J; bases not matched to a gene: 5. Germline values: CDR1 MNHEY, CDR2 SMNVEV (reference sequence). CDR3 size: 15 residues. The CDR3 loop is CASSFSTGHSYEQYF. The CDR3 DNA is TGTGCCAGCAGTTTTTCGACAGGGCACTCCTACGAGCAGTACTTC.

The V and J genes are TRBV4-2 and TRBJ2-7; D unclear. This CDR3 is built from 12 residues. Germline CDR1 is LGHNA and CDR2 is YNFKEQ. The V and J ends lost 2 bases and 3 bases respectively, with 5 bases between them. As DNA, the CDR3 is TGTGCCAGCAGCCAAATCGGCTACGAGCAGTACTTC. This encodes CASSQIGYEQYF.

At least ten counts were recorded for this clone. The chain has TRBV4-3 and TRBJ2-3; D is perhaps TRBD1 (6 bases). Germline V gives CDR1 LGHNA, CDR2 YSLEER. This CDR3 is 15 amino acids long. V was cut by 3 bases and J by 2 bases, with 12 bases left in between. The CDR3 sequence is CASSQRGTLTDTQYF. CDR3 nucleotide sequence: TGCGCCAGCAGCCAGAGGGGGACCCTCACAGATACGCAGTATTTT.

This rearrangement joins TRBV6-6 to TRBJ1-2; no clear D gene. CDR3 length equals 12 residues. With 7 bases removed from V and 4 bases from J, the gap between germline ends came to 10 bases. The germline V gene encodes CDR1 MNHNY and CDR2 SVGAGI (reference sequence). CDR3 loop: CASTGEGYGYTF. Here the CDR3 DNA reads TGTGCCAGCACCGGGGAGGGCTATGGCTACACCTTC.

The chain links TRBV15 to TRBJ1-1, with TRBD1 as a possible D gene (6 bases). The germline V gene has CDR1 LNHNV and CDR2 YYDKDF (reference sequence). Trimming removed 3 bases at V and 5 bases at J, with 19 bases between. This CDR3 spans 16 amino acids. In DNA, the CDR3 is TGTGCCACCAGCAGTAGAGCACAGGGCGGGGGGACTGAAGCTTTCTTT. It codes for CATSSRAQGGGTEAFF.

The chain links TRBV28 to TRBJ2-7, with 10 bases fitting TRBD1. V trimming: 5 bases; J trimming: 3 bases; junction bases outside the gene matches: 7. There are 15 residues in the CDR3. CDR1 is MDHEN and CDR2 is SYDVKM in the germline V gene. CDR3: CASSNTGTGDYEQYF. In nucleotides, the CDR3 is TGTGCCAGCAGTAACACCGGGACAGGGGACTACGAGCAGTACTTC. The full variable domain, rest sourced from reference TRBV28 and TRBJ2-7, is DVKVTQSSRYLVKRTGEKVFLECVQDMDHENMFWYRQDPGLGLRLIYFSYDVKMKEKGDIPEGYSVSREKKERFSLILESASTNQTSMYLCASSNTGTGDYEQYFGPGTRLTVT.

Here the CDR3 DNA reads TGTGCCAGCACCCCCGGACAGATCAATCAGCCCCAGCATTTT. It specifies CASTPGQINQPQHF. The V call is TRBV2, the J call TRBJ1-5; maybe TRBD1 (6 bases). The CDR3 has 14 amino acids. CDR1 and CDR2 (germline): SNHLY, FYNNEI. V was shortened by 7 bases and J by 3 bases, with 13 bases between the two germline ends.

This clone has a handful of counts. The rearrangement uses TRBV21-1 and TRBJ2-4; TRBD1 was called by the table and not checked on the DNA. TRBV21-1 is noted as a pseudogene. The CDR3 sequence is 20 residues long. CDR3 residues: CASSKGPPGGGSLAKNIQYF. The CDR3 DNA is TGTGCCAGCAGCAAAGGGCCACCAGGGGGCGGATCGCTGGCCAAAAACATTCAGTACTTC.

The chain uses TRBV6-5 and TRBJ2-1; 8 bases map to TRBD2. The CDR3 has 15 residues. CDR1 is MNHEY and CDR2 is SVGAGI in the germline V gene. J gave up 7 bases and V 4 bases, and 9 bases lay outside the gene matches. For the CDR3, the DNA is TGTGCCAGCAGTTCCAGCGGGAGAAGGAAAAATGAGCAGTTCTTC. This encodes CASSSSGRRKNEQFF.

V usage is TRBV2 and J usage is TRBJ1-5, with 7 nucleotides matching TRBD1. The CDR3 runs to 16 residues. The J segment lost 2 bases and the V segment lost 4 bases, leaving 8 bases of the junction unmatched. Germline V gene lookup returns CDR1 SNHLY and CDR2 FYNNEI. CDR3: CASSVTGEWGNQPQHF. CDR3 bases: TGTGCCAGCAGTGTCACAGGGGAGTGGGGCAATCAGCCCCAGCATTTT.

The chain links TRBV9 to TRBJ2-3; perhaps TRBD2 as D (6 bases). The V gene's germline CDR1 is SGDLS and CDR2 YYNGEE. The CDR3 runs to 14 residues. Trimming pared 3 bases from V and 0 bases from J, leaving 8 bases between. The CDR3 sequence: CASSAGLSTDTQYF. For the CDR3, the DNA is TGTGCCAGCAGCGCGGGACTTAGCACAGATACGCAGTATTTT.

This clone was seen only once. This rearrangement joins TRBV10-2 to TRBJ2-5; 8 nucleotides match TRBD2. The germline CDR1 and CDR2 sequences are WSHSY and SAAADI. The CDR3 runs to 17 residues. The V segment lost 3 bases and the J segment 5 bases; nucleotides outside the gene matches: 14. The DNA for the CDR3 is TGCGCCAGCAGTGACCTAACCGGGACTAGAACTGGTGAGACCCAGTACTTC. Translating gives CASSDLTGTRTGETQYF.

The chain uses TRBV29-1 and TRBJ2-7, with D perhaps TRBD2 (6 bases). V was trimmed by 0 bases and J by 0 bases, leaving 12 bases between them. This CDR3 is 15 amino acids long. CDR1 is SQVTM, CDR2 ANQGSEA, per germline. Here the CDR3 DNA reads TGCAGCGTTGAAGATCAAGGCGGGAACTCCTACGAGCAGTACTTC. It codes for CSVEDQGGNSYEQYF.

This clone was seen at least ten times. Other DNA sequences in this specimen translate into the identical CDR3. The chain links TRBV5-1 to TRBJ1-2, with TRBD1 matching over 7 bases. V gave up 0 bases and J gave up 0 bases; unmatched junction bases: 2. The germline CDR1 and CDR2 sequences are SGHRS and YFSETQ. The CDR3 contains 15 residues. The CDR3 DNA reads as TGCGCCAGCAGCTTGGGGACAGGCTCTAACTATGGCTACACCTTC. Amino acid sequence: CASSLGTGSNYGYTF.

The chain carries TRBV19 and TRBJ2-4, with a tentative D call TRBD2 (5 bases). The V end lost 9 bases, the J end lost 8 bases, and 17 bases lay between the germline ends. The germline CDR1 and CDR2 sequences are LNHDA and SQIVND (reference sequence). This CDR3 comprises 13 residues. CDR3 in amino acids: CASRRRDGDIQYF. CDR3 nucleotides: TGTGCCAGCCGAAGGCGAGACGGGGACATTCAGTACTTC.